Here is one T cell receptor (beta chain) with its context. This sample is drawn from a study of blood T cell repertoires in COVID-19. In the study overall: Samples taken during acute and convalescent COVID-19 were collected in the United States, Italy and Spain. T cells, B-cell-depleted T cells, or PBMCs provided the cDNA or gDNA that served as material.

Original data processing: Reference gene primer amplification in the assay estimated nucleated cell counts. Profiled with immunoSEQ multiplex PCR; TCRdb holds only in-frame clones, not every one. V, J and clone size were drawn from that table, and D and trimming were deduced from the DNA. The sample carries about 110,000 clones, around 80% recorded once. Trimming took 4 bases from V and 6 from J; bases not matched to a gene: 7. CDR1 and CDR2 from the germline V gene are KGHDR and SFDVKD. The CDR3 has 15 residues. The sample taken for sequencing was peripheral blood. This TCR was recovered from a woman in her sixties or seventies with acute or convalescent COVID-19. The rearrangement uses TRBV24-1 and TRBJ2-1; 8 bases fit TRBD1. CDR3 sequence: CATSDPGQGSNEQFF. For the CDR3, the DNA is TGTGCCACCAGTGACCCTGGACAGGGCTCCAATGAGCAGTTCTTC.